The clone carrying this T cell receptor (beta chain) turned up a few times. Its matching antigen is unknown. Sequencing libraries made from TCR beta cDNA carried unique molecular identifiers. Yield was roughly 0.5 million cDNA molecules from about 1 to 10 million T cells. TCRdb re-called the PCR reads through MiXCR, storing one row per CDR3 protein. The table includes about 770,000 distinct CDR3 sequences, more than 45% detected once. The data belong to a study of post-analysis software for immune sequencing data. Study as a whole: The cohort encompassed relapsing-remitting, secondary progressive and progressive-relapsing multiple sclerosis disease courses.

J lost 1 base, V lost 7 bases, and 3 bases had no gene match. CDR3 size: 15 residues. Study findings and constraints: Five TRBV segments occurring more often in patients than controls included TRBV5-6, TRBV5-1 and TRBV20-1. Analysis by F measure revealed that same-batch samples clustered strongly together. Versus controls, multiple sclerosis patients showed significantly lower diversity (normalized Chao1).

The chain employs TRBV12-3 or TRBV12-4 and TRBJ2-1; 11 bases map to TRBD2. Sequenced material: blood. The receptor's source is a girl aged 10 to 17 with multiple sclerosis. CDR3 bases: TGTGCCAGCACCGTAGCGGGAGGGTCCTACAATGAGCAGTTCTTC. It yields the protein CASTVAGGSYNEQFF.